These 17 T cell receptor beta chains originate from one sample sequenced in a study of shared clonotypes between healthy human individuals. Assay used: immunoSEQ multiplex PCR; TCRdb lists only in-frame clones, some missing. The sample consists of some 200,000 clones, approximately 65% of them appearing once. Sequenced material: memory CD4+ T cells sorted from blood. The subset here: CD45RA-negative fraction. These receptors were obtained from a man aged 30 to 39 in good health.

The chain uses TRBV18 and TRBJ2-1; 7 bases fit TRBD2. CDR1 is KGHSH and CDR2 is LQKENI in the germline V gene. Unmatched junction bases numbered 15, after V lost 3 bases and J lost 10 bases. The CDR3 totals 16 residues. CDR3 amino acids: CASSPFVAGGSGEQFF. The DNA of the CDR3 is TGTGCCAGCTCACCGTTTGTGGCGGGCGGGAGCGGAGAGCAGTTCTTC.

The chain combines TRBV28 with TRBJ2-2; tentative D call: TRBD1 (5 bases). The germline CDR1 and CDR2 sequences are MDHEN and SYDVKM. Trimming pared 7 bases from V and 4 bases from J, leaving 10 bases between. The CDR3 contains 13 residues. CDR3 sequence (DNA): TGTGCCAGCACACTACAGGCCACCGGGGAGCTGTTTTTT. This translates into CASTLQATGELFF.

This clone was observed a few times. The chain links TRBV5-1 to TRBJ2-5; D ambiguous. The CDR3 length is 12 residues. The germline V gene has CDR1 SGHRS and CDR2 YFSETQ. V lost 4 bases and J lost 5, with 9 bases in between. The CDR3 DNA reads TGCGCCAGCAGCACCCCTCTGGAGACCCAGTACTTC. It translates to CASSTPLETQYF.

V usage is TRBV2 and J usage is TRBJ1-2; D unresolved. The CDR3 loop spans 14 amino acids. Germline V gene lookup returns CDR1 SNHLY and CDR2 FYNNEI. V shed 5 bases and J shed 6 bases, with 16 bases lying between them. The CDR3 coding sequence is TGTGCCAGCAGTATCGGGAGTTCGGGCCATGGCTACACCTTC. Translated: CASSIGSSGHGYTF.

The gene calls are TRBV19 and TRBJ1-4; weak D call: TRBD1 (5 bases). Trimming took off 5 bases at V and 3 bases at J, with 10 bases between the two ends. This CDR3 spans 14 amino acids. The V gene's germline CDR1 is LNHDA and CDR2 SQIVND (reference sequence). CDR3 residues: CASSGTSANEKLFF. The CDR3 nucleotides read TGTGCCAGTAGTGGGACGTCAGCTAATGAAAAACTGTTTTTT.

The chain combines TRBV6-1 with TRBJ1-5; D is possibly TRBD1 (5 bases). V was cut by 4 bases and J by 8 bases, with 12 bases left in between. Germline lookup yields CDR1 MNHNS and CDR2 SASEGT. CDR3 length: 13 amino acids. The CDR3 spells CASSGQTIEPQHF. CDR3 bases: TGTGCCAGCAGTGGACAGACGATCGAGCCCCAGCATTTT.

The genes are TRBV7-9 and TRBJ1-3; 11 nucleotides agree with TRBD1. The CDR3 has 17 residues. The trim removed 1 base at V and 4 bases at J, leaving 6 bases unmatched. CDR1 and CDR2 from the germline V gene are SEHNR and FQNEAQ (reference sequence). CDR3 nucleotide sequence: TGTGCCAGCAGCTTAGGCCCCCGGACAGGGGGCGGAAACACCATATATTTT. Translating gives CASSLGPRTGGGNTIYF.

The V gene is TRBV2, the J gene TRBJ1-1; no definite D call. V dropped 7 bases and J dropped 4 bases, with 16 bases sitting between them. The germline gives CDR1 SNHLY, CDR2 FYNNEI. CDR3 length: 14 amino acids. CDR3 nucleotide sequence: TGTGCCAGCAATTTAGGACTCCTAGGCACTGAAGCTTTCTTT. Residues: CASNLGLLGTEAFF.

In DNA, the CDR3 is TGTGCCAGCAGTTCCCTAGCGGGAGGGACCGGGGAGCTGTTTTTT. Translation gives CASSSLAGGTGELFF. V is TRBV2 and J is TRBJ2-2; 12 bases fit TRBD2. CDR3 length equals 15 residues. Germline CDR1 SNHLY, CDR2 FYNNEI. After removal of 5 bases from V and 5 bases from J, the junction contained 3 bases not matched to a gene.

The CDR3 DNA reads TGTGCCAGCAGCCAAGAATGGGCTGACACCGGGGAGCTGTTTTTT. This gives the protein CASSQEWADTGELFF. The chain has TRBV4-2 and TRBJ2-2; D unresolved. Trimming removed 0 bases at V and 3 bases at J, with 8 bases between. CDR1 LGHNA and CDR2 YNFKEQ come from the germline V gene. There are 15 residues in the CDR3.

The table lists this clone with a count of one. V usage is TRBV10-3 and J usage is TRBJ2-7; D perhaps matches TRBD2 (6 bases). V shed 3 bases and J shed 4 bases, with 13 bases lying between them. Germline CDR1 ENHRY, CDR2 SYGVKD. The CDR3 contains 14 residues. The CDR3 is CAISDGGSLYEQYF. In nucleotides, the CDR3 is TGTGCCATCAGTGACGGAGGGAGTCTGTACGAGCAGTACTTC.

This clone was observed once. The gene calls are TRBV5-1 and TRBJ1-2, with 7 bases that match TRBD1. Germline trimming cut 4 bases from V and 8 bases from J; bases unmatched to any gene: 14. The CDR3 runs to 15 residues. Per the germline V gene, CDR1 is SGHRS and CDR2 is YFSETQ. The CDR3 sequence is CASSPGTVPPLGYTF. Here the CDR3 DNA reads TGCGCCAGCAGCCCCGGGACAGTCCCGCCCCTAGGCTACACCTTC.

V usage is TRBV2 and J usage is TRBJ2-7, with TRBD1 matching over 9 bases. CDR1 SNHLY and CDR2 FYNNEI come from the germline V gene. V was clipped by 5 bases and J by 6 bases; unmatched bases: 5. The CDR3 totals 13 residues. The CDR3 nucleotides read TGTGCCAGCAGTAGACAGGGGGTGGGCGAGCAGTACTTC. It yields the protein CASSRQGVGEQYF.

The chain employs TRBV7-9 and TRBJ2-1; D possibly corresponds to TRBD2 (6 bases). CDR1 and CDR2 (germline): SEHNR, FQNEAQ (reference sequence). The germline V and J ends were trimmed by 2 bases and 0 bases, with 8 bases remaining between them. The CDR3 covers 15 residues. The CDR3 reads CASSLIAVSYNEQFF. The CDR3 DNA reads TGTGCCAGCAGCTTAATAGCGGTCTCCTACAATGAGCAGTTCTTC.

This sequence joins TRBV11-3 and TRBJ2-1; TRBD2 matches 16 bases. CDR1 and CDR2 from the germline V gene are SGHNT and YENEEA. This CDR3 has 17 residues. Germline trimming cut 5 bases from V and 7 bases from J; bases unmatched to any gene: 8. This CDR3 is CASSPGTSGRARNEQFF. The CDR3 coding sequence is TGTGCCAGCAGCCCCGGGACTAGCGGGAGGGCAAGGAATGAGCAGTTCTTC.

This clone has just a few counts. This chain joins TRBV7-9 and TRBJ1-4; TRBD1 might be the D (5 bases). The V end lost 1 base, the J end lost 4 bases, and 7 bases lay between the germline ends. Germline V gives CDR1 SEHNR, CDR2 FQNEAQ (reference sequence). The CDR3 spans 14 residues. CDR3 residues: CASSLGQFNEKLFF. The CDR3 DNA reads as TGTGCCAGCAGCTTAGGACAGTTTAATGAAAAACTGTTTTTT.

The chain recombines TRBV7-2 with TRBJ2-5; TRBD2 aligns across 8 bases. The CDR3 extends over 15 amino acids. Looked up from germline, CDR1 is SGHTA and CDR2 is FQGNSA. V shed 8 bases and J 1 base; nucleotides not matched to a gene: 9. CDR3 region: CASLRGASIQETQYF. DNA of the CDR3: TGTGCCAGCCTGCGGGGGGCTAGTATCCAAGAGACCCAGTACTTC.